Listed here is a single TCR beta chain. The antigen is not known. This CDR3 has 16 residues. V was cut by 3 bases and J by 5 bases, with 20 bases left in between. Germline CDR1 is SGDLS and CDR2 is YYNGEE. This entry comes from a study of post-analysis software for immune sequencing data. Study-level information: The cohort encompassed relapsing-remitting, secondary progressive and progressive-relapsing multiple sclerosis disease courses.

Each TCR beta cDNA library carried unique molecular identifiers. TCRdb recomputed calls from the PCR reads with MiXCR, one row per CDR3 protein. The repertoire has around 400,000 distinct CDR3 sequences, 30% to 45% of them found once; the top ten carry 6% to 9%. General study results and limits: Comparison with controls showed significantly lower normalized Chao1 diversity in multiple sclerosis patients. Comparison of patients with controls showed five or six TRBV segments more frequent in patients, TRBV5-6, TRBV5-1 and TRBV20-1 among them. F measure showed strong co-clustering of same-batch samples.

The clonotype originates from a girl aged 2-10 years with multiple sclerosis. Sequenced sample: blood. This rearrangement joins TRBV9 to TRBJ1-2, with a possible D match to TRBD1 (5 bases). CDR3 nucleotides: TGTGCCAGCAGCGCTAGGGGACTGGAACTCACATATGGCTACACCTTC. Translation: CASSARGLELTYGYTF.